The clone carrying this T cell receptor (beta chain) was detected many times. Germline trimming cut 4 bases from V and 7 bases from J; bases unmatched to any gene: 8. CDR3 length: 15 amino acids. CDR1 is ENHRY and CDR2 is SYGVKD in the germline V gene. The authors ran a second PCR of 7 to 11 cycles using a sample-barcoded 5' primer and a J-beta primer mix. Each cDNA molecule received a tag from a template-switch adaptor that had 12 random nucleotides. MiXCR, run by TCRdb on the 5' RACE reads, gives a single entry per CDR3 protein. The table lists 1.5 million to 2 million distinct CDR3 sequences, roughly 30% of them singletons. This sample was taken from a study of blood T cells in healthy people across ages. Looking at the study overall: About one barcoded beta molecule per two T cells was captured by template switching.

V usage is TRBV10-3 and J usage is TRBJ2-1; 9 bases map to TRBD2. The origin of this receptor is a woman aged 25 to 39 in good health. Sequencing was carried out using blood. The CDR3, as DNA: TGTGCCATCAGTGCCGGCGGGACTAGCACTAATGAGCAGTTCTTC. Translating it yields CAISAGGTSTNEQFF.